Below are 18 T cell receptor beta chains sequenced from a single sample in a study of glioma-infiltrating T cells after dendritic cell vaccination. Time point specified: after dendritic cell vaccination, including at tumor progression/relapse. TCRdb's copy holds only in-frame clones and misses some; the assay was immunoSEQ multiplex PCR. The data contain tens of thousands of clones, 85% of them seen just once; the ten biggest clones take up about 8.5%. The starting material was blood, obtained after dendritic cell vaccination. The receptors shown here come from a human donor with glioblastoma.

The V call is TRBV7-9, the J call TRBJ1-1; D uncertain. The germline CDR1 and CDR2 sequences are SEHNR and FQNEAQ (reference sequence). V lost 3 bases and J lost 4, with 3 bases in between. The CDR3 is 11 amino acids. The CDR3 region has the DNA TGTGCCAGCAGCTTCAGCACTGAAGCTTTCTTT. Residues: CASSFSTEAFF.

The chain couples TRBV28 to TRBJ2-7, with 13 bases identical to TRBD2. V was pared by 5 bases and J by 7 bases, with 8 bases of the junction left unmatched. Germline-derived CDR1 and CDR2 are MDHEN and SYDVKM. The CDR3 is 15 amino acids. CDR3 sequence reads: CASSPRTSGSSEQYF. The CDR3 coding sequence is TGTGCCAGCAGTCCCAGGACTAGCGGGAGCTCTGAGCAGTACTTC.

DNA for the CDR3: TGCAGCGTTGGGGGGGACCTGGACATTAACTATGGCTACACCTTC. As protein: CSVGGDLDINYGYTF. The chain carries TRBV29-1 and TRBJ1-2, with TRBD1 as a possible D gene (5 bases). Trimming cost V 4 bases and J 1 base, with 16 bases left between them. CDR1 is SQVTM, CDR2 ANQGSEA, per germline. The CDR3 length is 15 residues.

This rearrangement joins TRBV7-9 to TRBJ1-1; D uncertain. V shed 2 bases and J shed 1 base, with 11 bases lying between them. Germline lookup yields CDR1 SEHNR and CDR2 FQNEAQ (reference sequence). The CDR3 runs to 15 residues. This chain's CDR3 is CASSLSYGPNTEAFF. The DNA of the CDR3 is TGTGCCAGCAGCTTATCGTACGGTCCGAACACTGAAGCTTTCTTT.

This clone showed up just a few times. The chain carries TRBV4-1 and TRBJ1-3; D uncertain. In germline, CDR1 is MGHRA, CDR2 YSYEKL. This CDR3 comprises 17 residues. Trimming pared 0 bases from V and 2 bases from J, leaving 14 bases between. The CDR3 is CASSQEPEGYTGNTIYF. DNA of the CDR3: TGCGCCAGCAGCCAAGAGCCCGAGGGATACACTGGAAACACCATATATTTT.

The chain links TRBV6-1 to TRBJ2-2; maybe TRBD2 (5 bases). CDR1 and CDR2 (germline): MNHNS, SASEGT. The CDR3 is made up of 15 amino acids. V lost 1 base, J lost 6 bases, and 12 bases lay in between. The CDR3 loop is CASSEVFGVPGELFF. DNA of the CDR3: TGTGCCAGCAGTGAAGTATTCGGGGTTCCCGGGGAGCTGTTTTTT.

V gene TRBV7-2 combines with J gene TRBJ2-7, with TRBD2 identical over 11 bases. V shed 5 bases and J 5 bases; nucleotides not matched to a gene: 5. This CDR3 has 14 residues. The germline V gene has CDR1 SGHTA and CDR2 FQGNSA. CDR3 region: CASSPTSGGDEQYF. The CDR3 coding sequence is TGTGCCAGCAGCCCAACTAGCGGGGGTGACGAGCAGTACTTC.

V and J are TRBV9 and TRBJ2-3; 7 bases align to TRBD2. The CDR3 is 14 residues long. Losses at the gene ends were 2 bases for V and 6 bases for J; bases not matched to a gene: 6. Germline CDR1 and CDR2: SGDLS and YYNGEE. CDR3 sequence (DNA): TGTGCCAGCAGCGTTGGCGGGGGTGGTGATACGCAGTATTTT. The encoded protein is CASSVGGGGDTQYF.

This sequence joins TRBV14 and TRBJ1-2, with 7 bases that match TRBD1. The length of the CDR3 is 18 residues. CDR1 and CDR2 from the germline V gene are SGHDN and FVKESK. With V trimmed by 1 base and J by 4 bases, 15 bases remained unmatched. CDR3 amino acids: CASSQGLGQVASSYGYTF. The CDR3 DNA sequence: TGTGCCAGCAGCCAAGGACTAGGACAGGTCGCCTCTAGCTATGGCTACACCTTC.

The CDR3 sequence is CASRRPSVGGRAYEQYF. CDR3 sequence (DNA): TGTGCCAGCAGACGCCCCAGCGTTGGCGGGAGGGCCTACGAGCAGTACTTC. V usage is TRBV27 and J usage is TRBJ2-7, with 9 positions matching TRBD2. Looked up from germline, CDR1 is MNHEY and CDR2 is SMNVEV (reference sequence). The CDR3 sequence is 17 residues long. V shed 6 bases and J 2 bases; nucleotides not matched to a gene: 14.

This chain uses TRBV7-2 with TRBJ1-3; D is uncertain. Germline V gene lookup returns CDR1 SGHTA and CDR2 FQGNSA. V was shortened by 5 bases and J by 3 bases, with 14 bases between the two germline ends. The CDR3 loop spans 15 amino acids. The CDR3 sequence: CASSLGREGGNTIYF. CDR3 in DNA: TGTGCCAGCAGCCTAGGGAGAGAGGGTGGAAACACCATATATTTT.

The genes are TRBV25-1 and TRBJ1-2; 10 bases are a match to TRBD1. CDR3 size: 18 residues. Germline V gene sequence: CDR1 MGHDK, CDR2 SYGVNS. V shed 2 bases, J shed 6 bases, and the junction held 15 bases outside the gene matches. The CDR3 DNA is TGTGCCAGCAGTGAAGAGGGGACAGGGGATTGGAAGAGTCATGGCTACACCTTC. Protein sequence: CASSEEGTGDWKSHGYTF.

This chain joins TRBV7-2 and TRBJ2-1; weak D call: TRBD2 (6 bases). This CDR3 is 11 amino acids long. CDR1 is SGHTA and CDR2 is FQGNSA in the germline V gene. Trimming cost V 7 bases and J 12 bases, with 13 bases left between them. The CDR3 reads CASMEGGRQFF. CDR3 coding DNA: TGTGCCAGCATGGAGGGCGGGCGGCAGTTCTTC.

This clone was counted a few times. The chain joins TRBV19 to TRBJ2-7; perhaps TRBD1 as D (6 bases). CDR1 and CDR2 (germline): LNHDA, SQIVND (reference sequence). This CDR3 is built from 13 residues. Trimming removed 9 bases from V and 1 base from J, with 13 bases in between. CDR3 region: CASSQGYSYEQYF. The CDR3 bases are TGTGCCAGCTCTCAGGGGTATTCCTACGAGCAGTACTTC.

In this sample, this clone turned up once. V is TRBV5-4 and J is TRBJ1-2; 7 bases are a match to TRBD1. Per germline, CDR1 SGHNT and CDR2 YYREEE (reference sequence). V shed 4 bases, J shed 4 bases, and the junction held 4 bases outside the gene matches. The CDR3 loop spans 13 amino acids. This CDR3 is CASSVTGPYGYTF. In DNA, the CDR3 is TGTGCCAGCAGCGTGACAGGGCCCTATGGCTACACCTTC.

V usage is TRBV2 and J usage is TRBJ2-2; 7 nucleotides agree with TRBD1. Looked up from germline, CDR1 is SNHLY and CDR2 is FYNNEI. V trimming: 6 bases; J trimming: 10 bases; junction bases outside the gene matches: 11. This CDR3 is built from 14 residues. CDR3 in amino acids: CASRGTATSEELFF. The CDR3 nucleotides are TGTGCCAGCAGGGGGACAGCGACGAGTGAGGAGCTGTTTTTT.

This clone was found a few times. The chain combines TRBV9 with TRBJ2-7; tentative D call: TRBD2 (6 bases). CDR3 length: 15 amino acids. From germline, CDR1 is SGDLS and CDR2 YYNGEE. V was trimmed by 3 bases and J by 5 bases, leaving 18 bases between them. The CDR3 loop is CASSASGERYDEQYF. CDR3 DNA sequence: TGTGCCAGCAGCGCCTCGGGGGAAAGGTATGACGAGCAGTACTTC.

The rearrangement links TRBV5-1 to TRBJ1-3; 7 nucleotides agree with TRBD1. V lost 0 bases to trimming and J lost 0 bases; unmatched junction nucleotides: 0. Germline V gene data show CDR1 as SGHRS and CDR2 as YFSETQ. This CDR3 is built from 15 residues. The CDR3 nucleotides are TGCGCCAGCAGCTTGGGGGACAGCTCTGGAAACACCATATATTTT. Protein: CASSLGDSSGNTIYF.